These 14 T cell receptor beta chains originate from one sample sequenced in a study of blood T cell repertoires in COVID-19. The assay was immunoSEQ multiplex PCR, and TCRdb's table has in-frame clones only and misses some. This sample carries 150,000 to 200,000 clones, less than 85% of them seen once, and the ten largest clones take 5.5% to 7.5%. Sequenced: peripheral blood. Source of these receptors: a human donor in a cohort sampled during active COVID-19.

The V call is TRBV7-2, the J call TRBJ1-1; 8 bases match TRBD1. Per germline, CDR1 SGHTA and CDR2 FQGNSA. This CDR3 has 15 amino acids. The V segment lost 3 bases and the J segment 2 bases; nucleotides outside the gene matches: 5. This CDR3 reads CASSFGQGLNTEAFF. The CDR3 region has the DNA TGTGCCAGCAGCTTCGGACAGGGATTAAACACTGAAGCTTTCTTT. Filled out from reference TRBV7-2 and TRBJ1-1, the complete variable domain reads GAGVSQSPSNKVTEKGKDVELRCDPISGHTALYWYRQSLGQGLEFLIYFQGNSAPDKSGLPSDRFSAERTGGSVSTLTIQRTQQEDSAVYLCASSFGQGLNTEAFFGQGTRLTVV.

The chain recombines TRBV10-3 with TRBJ2-1, with D possibly TRBD1 on 6 matching bases. The CDR3 is 16 amino acids. Trimming stripped 0 bases from V and 7 bases from J, with 16 bases between. Germline CDR1 reads ENHRY; CDR2 reads SYGVKD. CDR3 residues: CAISESKTGGGNEQFF. The CDR3 DNA follows: TGTGCCATCAGTGAGTCAAAAACTGGGGGCGGGAATGAGCAGTTCTTC.

V usage is TRBV27 and J usage is TRBJ1-1, with 7 bases fitting TRBD1. V trimming: 6 bases; J trimming: 4 bases; junction bases outside the gene matches: 8. The germline gives CDR1 MNHEY, CDR2 SMNVEV (reference sequence). The CDR3 sequence is 14 residues long. The CDR3 DNA follows: TGTGCCAGCAGCCCGACAGGGTTAAGCACTGAAGCTTTCTTT. Its translation: CASSPTGLSTEAFF.

The V call is TRBV15, the J call TRBJ2-5, with TRBD1 as a possible D gene (7 bases). Germline V gives CDR1 LNHNV, CDR2 YYDKDF (reference sequence). Trimming took off 5 bases at V and 4 bases at J, with 14 bases between the two ends. CDR3 length: 14 amino acids. This CDR3 reads CATSVRQGGETQYF. The CDR3 DNA reads as TGTGCCACCAGCGTACGACAGGGAGGAGAGACCCAGTACTTC.

In DNA, the CDR3 is TGTGCCAGCACGCGGGCGGGAATGAACACTGAAGCTTTCTTT. Amino acid sequence: CASTRAGMNTEAFF. This chain joins TRBV6-5 and TRBJ1-1; D unclear. The CDR3 has 14 amino acids. Germline V gene sequence: CDR1 MNHEY, CDR2 SVGAGI. V lost 7 bases and J lost 0, with 12 bases in between.

This clone was observed a handful of times. The rearrangement uses TRBV6-6 and TRBJ1-1; 8 bases line up with TRBD1. J lost 11 bases, V lost 5 bases, and 7 bases had no gene match. Germline V gives CDR1 MNHNY, CDR2 SVGAGI (reference sequence). The CDR3 is 12 amino acids. The CDR3 loop reads CASSTPGGDAFF. The CDR3 nucleotides read TGTGCCAGCAGTACACCAGGGGGCGATGCTTTCTTT.

V is TRBV2 and J is TRBJ1-2, with D unclear. The V gene's germline CDR1 is SNHLY and CDR2 FYNNEI. The ends were cut back, 6 bases at V and 4 bases at J, with 18 bases in the middle. This CDR3 is built from 15 residues. The DNA for the CDR3 is TGTGCCAGCAGAAGGATGAGTACTCCAGGCTATGGCTACACCTTC. This sequence encodes CASRRMSTPGYGYTF. Full variable domain (outside the CDR3, taken from reference TRBV2 and TRBJ1-2): EPEVTQTPSHQVTQMGQEVILRCVPISNHLYFYWYRQILGQKVEFLVSFYNNEISEKSEIFDDQFSVERPDGSNFTLKIRSTKLEDSAMYFCASRRMSTPGYGYTFGSGTRLTVV.

The chain links TRBV3-1 (or the pseudogene TRBV3-2) to TRBJ2-6; D gene unclear. Germline V gene lookup returns CDR1 LGHDT and CDR2 YNNKEL (reference sequence). The CDR3 extends over 20 amino acids. Trimming took off 0 bases at V and 2 bases at J, with 20 bases between the two ends. The CDR3 DNA sequence: TGTGCCAGCAGCCAAGAGGCTCGCGTCGGTGGGCTGACTGGGGCCAACGTCCTGACTTTC. Encoded protein: CASSQEARVGGLTGANVLTF.

This clone showed up just once. The chain carries TRBV29-1 and TRBJ1-2, with TRBD1 matching over 10 bases. CDR1 is SQVTM and CDR2 is ANQGSEA in the germline V gene. CDR3 size: 12 residues. V trimming: 6 bases; J trimming: 8 bases; junction bases outside the gene matches: 6. CDR3 amino acids: CSVVETGGGYTF. CDR3 coding DNA: TGCAGCGTCGTCGAGACAGGGGGCGGCTACACCTTC.

This clone appeared once. J is TRBJ2-7 and V is TRBV5-1; TRBD1 aligns across 7 bases. V lost 7 bases to trimming and J lost 2 bases; unmatched junction nucleotides: 6. Germline-derived CDR1 and CDR2 are SGHRS and YFSETQ. CDR3 length equals 13 residues. The CDR3 loop is CASALGQTYEQYF. CDR3 nucleotide sequence: TGCGCCAGCGCGTTGGGACAGACCTACGAGCAGTACTTC.

At least ten counts were recorded for this clone. The chain uses TRBV7-9 and TRBJ2-3; weak D call: TRBD2 (5 bases). Germline CDR1 reads SEHNR; CDR2 reads FQNEAQ (reference sequence). V was trimmed by 5 bases and J by 6 bases, leaving 18 bases between them. The CDR3 covers 15 residues. CDR3 sequence: CASSPDGNRWDTQYF. CDR3 sequence (DNA): TGTGCCAGCAGCCCCGACGGGAACCGTTGGGATACGCAGTATTTT.

CDR3 bases: TGTGCCAGCAGTTACTCGGGGGGGGCCTGGACAGATACGCAGTATTTT. Translating it yields CASSYSGGAWTDTQYF. The chain couples TRBV6-6 to TRBJ2-3, with a possible D match to TRBD2 (7 bases). This CDR3 is 16 amino acids long. Trimming cost V 0 bases and J 3 bases, with 13 bases left between them. Germline loops: CDR1 MNHNY, CDR2 SVGAGI (reference sequence).

In this sample, this clone turned up a few times. The gene calls are TRBV6-5 and TRBJ2-1, with 11 bases identical to TRBD2. Germline trimming cut 4 bases from V and 4 bases from J; bases unmatched to any gene: 6. Germline CDR1 is MNHEY and CDR2 is SVGAGI. This CDR3 has 16 amino acids. The CDR3 nucleotides are TGTGCCAGCAGTTCATTTGGGACTAGCGGTTACAATGAGCAGTTCTTC. Amino acids: CASSSFGTSGYNEQFF.

The rearrangement joins TRBV6-5 to TRBJ2-7; the match to TRBD1 covers 7 bases. V lost 4 bases and J lost 3; bases outside the gene matches: 9. In germline, CDR1 is MNHEY, CDR2 SVGAGI. This CDR3 contains 15 residues. CDR3 loop: CASSSTGTAYYEQYF. Written as DNA, the CDR3 is TGTGCCAGCAGTTCCACCGGGACAGCGTACTACGAGCAGTACTTC.